These T cell receptor beta chains were read from a single sample in a study of blood T cells in healthy people across ages. TCRdb reprocessed the 5' RACE reads via MiXCR and lists one record per CDR3 protein. This sample has more than 1,000,000 distinct CDR3 sequences; approximately 26% occur once, and the top ten carry about 0.69%. The same specimen was also included in a second study, on T cells of mothers and their children.

The sequencing sample was made of blood. The receptors shown here come from a girl aged 2 to 9 in good health. Each CDR3 is given with its conserved first and last residue. Fields, in order: V gene, J gene, CDR3 protein.

TRBV29-1,TRBJ2-1,CSVEDWGSGPPYNEQFF
TRBV12-3/TRBV12-4,TRBJ2-5,CASSRPGLAETQYF
TRBV12-5,TRBJ1-3,CASGLGRVSHTIYF
TRBV10-3,TRBJ2-5,CATRNGRETQYF
TRBV9,TRBJ2-7,CASSRRGAGQDEQYF
TRBV29-1,NA,CSVDVPVQETQYF
TRBV7-2,TRBJ2-7,CASSLSSDGYEQYF
TRBV29-1,TRBJ2-1,CSGSTGGNEQFF
TRBV6-1,TRBJ2-2,CASSELHTGELFF
TRBV11-2,NA,CASNSKPRPLGGGYSEQYF
TRBV29-1,NA,CSVNRYGGYEQYF
TRBV28,TRBJ2-4,CASSSVSQPGNIQYF
TRBV11-3,TRBJ1-1,CASSPDLASGTEAFF
TRBV9,TRBJ1-2,CASSVEPSGNYGYTF
TRBV2,NA,CASSELAGQWNEQFF
TRBV20-1,TRBJ1-4,CSASEVATNEKLFF
TRBV3-1,TRBJ2-2,CASSQEGDRGRRTGELFF
TRBV12-3/TRBV12-4,TRBJ1-2,CASSNQGSYGYAF
TRBV7-9,TRBJ1-2,CASSDIPGTGRYTF
TRBV19,TRBJ2-1,CASSRTEQFF
TRBV20-1,NA,CSASPIFWVGGVGSEQFF
TRBV11-3,TRBJ2-1,CASSLGAGKYNEQFF
TRBV20-1,TRBJ2-5,CSASREGGLQETQYF
TRBV6-5,TRBJ2-5,CASTETQGRRETQYF
TRBV7-3,TRBJ1-2,CASSLSDRGLLYGYTF
TRBV6-1,TRBJ1-5,CASMGDQPQHF
TRBV29-1,TRBJ2-3,CSVDTGDSYTDTQYF
TRBV20-1,TRBJ1-1,CSARDDLEAFF
TRBV28,TRBJ1-6,CASSTNQDRRLHF
TRBV20-1,TRBJ2-7,CSARVFGDGGGYEQYF
TRBV27,TRBJ1-5,CASSLGGRQPQHF
TRBV7-2,TRBJ2-3,CASNRDTDTRYF
TRBV28,TRBJ1-5,CAAGGFPWAQHF
TRBV3-1,TRBJ2-1,CASSPRYRIEQFF
TRBV4-1,NA,CASSQVVGDEQFF
TRBV5-1,TRBJ1-2,CASSLAPGQDNYGYTF
TRBV5-1,TRBJ1-5,CASSLGGESNQPQHF
TRBV24-1,TRBJ2-5,CATSDHRGRQETQYF
TRBV7-2,TRBJ1-2,CASSLAAEYWGVYGYTF
TRBV14,TRBJ1-6,CASSLGTLGYSPLHF
TRBV29-1,TRBJ2-1,CSVGGASTGSYNEQFF
TRBV6-2/TRBV6-3,TRBJ2-7,CASSYSIGASYEQYF
TRBV20-1,TRBJ2-7,CSASWGAPSYEQYF
TRBV7-3,TRBJ2-2,CASSLVGSLKPGELFF
TRBV29-1,TRBJ2-7,CSVELQGDDEQYF